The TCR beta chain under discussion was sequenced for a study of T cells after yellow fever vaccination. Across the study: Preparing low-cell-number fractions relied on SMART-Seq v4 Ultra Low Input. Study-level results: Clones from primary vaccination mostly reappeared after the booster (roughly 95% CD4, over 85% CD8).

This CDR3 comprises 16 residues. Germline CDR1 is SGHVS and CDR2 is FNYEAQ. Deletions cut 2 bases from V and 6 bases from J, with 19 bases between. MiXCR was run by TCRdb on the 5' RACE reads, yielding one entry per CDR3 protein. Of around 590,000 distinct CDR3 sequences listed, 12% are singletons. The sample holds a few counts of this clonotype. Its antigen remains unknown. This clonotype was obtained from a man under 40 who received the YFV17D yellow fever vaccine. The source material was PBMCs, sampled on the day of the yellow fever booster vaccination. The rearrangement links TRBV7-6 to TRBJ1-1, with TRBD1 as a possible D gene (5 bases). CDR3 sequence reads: CASSLLPGGGYAEAFF. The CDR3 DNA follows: TGTGCCAGCAGCTTACTCCCGGGCGGGGGGTACGCTGAAGCTTTCTTT.